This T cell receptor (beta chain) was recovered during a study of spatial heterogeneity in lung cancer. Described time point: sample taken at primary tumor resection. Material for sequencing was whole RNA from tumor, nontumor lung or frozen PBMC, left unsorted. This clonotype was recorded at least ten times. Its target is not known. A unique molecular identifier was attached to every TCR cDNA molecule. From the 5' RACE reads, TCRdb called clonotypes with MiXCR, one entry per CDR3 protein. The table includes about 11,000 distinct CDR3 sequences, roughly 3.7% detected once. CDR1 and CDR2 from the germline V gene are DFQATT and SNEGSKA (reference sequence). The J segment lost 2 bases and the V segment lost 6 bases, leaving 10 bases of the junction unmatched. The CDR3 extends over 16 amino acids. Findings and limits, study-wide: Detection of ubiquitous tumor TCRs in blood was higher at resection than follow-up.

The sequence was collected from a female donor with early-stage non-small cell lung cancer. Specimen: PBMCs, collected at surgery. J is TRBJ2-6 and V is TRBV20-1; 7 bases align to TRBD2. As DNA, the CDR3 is TGCAGTGCCTACTCGGGAGGACGGGCTGGGGCCAACGTCCTGACTTTC. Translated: CSAYSGGRAGANVLTF.